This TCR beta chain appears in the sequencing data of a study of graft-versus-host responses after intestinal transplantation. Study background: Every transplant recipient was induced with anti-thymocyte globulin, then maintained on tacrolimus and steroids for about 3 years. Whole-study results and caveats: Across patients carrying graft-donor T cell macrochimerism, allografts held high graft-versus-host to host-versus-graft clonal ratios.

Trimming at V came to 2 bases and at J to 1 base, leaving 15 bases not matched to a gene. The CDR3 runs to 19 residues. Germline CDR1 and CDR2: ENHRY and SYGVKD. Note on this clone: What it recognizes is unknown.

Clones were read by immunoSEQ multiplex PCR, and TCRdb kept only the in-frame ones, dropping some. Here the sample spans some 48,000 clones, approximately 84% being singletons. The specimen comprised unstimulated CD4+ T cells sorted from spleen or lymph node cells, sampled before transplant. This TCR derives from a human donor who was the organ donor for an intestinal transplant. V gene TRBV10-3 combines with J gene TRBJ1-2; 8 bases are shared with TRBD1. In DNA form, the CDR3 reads TGTGCCATCAGTGAGACCCTCCGCCTACAGGGGGAGGGTAACTATGGCTACACCTTC. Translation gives CAISETLRLQGEGNYGYTF.